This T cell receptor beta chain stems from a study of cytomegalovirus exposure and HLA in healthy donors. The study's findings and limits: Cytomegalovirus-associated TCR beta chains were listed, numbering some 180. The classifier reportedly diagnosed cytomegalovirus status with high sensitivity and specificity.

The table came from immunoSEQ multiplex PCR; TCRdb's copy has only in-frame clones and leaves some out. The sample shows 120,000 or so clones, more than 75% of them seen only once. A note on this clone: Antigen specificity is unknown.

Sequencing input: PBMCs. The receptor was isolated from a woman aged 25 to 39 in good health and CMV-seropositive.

The chain's CDR3 is CASSSWDSSYEQYF. The CDR3 DNA is TGTGCCAGCAGCTCTTGGGACAGCTCCTACGAGCAGTACTTC. The chain couples TRBV13 to TRBJ2-7; the match to TRBD1 covers 7 bases. Germline-derived CDR1 and CDR2 are PRHDT and FYEKMQ (reference sequence). V dropped 4 bases and J dropped 0; count of bases not matched to a gene: 3. The CDR3 is made up of 14 amino acids.